This T cell receptor (beta chain) was captured in a study of T cell responses to AZD1222 COVID-19 vaccine. Study conclusions and caveats: Two AZD1222 administrations were followed by greater Spike-specific TCR breadth and depth. With dominance at 160-218 and 743-854, vaccine-associated CD4 TCRs spanned spike. Repertoire samples came only from after the peak T cell response.

Assay: immunoSEQ multiplex PCR; the TCRdb copy retains only in-frame clones and omits some. The sample holds approximately 90,000 clones, roughly 89% seen once. Notes on this clone: No antigen is known for it.

This clonotype was sampled from an adult in good health. The source material was peripheral blood, sampled on day 0 of AZD1222 vaccination.

CDR3 coding DNA: TGTGCCAGCAACCGTGGGACAAACACTGAAGCTTTCTTT. This sequence encodes CASNRGTNTEAFF. The V and J genes are TRBV5-5 and TRBJ1-1; tentative D call: TRBD1 (6 bases). Germline V gene sequence: CDR1 SGHKS, CDR2 YYEKEE (reference sequence). Trimming took 6 bases from V and 2 from J, leaving 11 bases between them. The CDR3 covers 13 residues.